This T cell receptor beta chain was captured by sequencing in a study of blood T cell repertoires in COVID-19 (dated by TCRdb to the early 2020s). For the wider study: Collaborator samples came from the United States, Italy and Spain and covered acute and convalescent phases of COVID-19. The material from the prospective study consisted of cDNA or gDNA derived from T cells, B-cell-depleted T cells, or PBMCs. Deeply sampled blood TCRbeta repertoires from subjects exposed to, actively infected with, or recovered from COVID-19 were included in the dataset. The repertoires were released in a freely available public database intended as a resource for research on the immune response to SARS-CoV-2. The samples were drawn from the first 160 participants of the ongoing ImmuneRACE study and from 1,254 subjects provided by 6 global collaborators. A de-identified subject ID, COVID-19 status, age in years and sex were almost always included in the sample metadata. HLA class I and class II types, where available, came from metadata supplied by the sample provider rather than from assay-based typing.

Summary of the overall study and its limitations: The quantity of clinical and demographic metadata differed by source and by participant and was supplied without curation.

In the prospective study, participants were 18 to 89 years old, resided in approximately 22 geographic areas of the United States, and were enrolled through a virtual design. Cohort assignment in the prospective study relied on participant-reported clinical history from a screening survey and a study questionnaire. Recovered participants in ImmuneRACE Cohort 3 were defined as having two consecutive negative NP/OP PCR tests, clearance from a healthcare professional, or resolution of symptoms. In the prospective study, whole blood, serum and a nasopharyngeal or oropharyngeal swab were collected from each participant by mobile phlebotomists. Additional blood draws and questionnaires over an approximately two-month period could optionally be provided by prospective study participants. Blood samples from the prospective study were shipped frozen or at room temperature prior to DNA extraction. As for this clone: The antigen it recognizes is unknown. No quality values exist for individual bases; no much larger clone is one base distant.

TCRbeta CDR3 regions were amplified from genomic DNA by means of the immunoSEQ Assay, a bias-controlled multiplex PCR. For the original study's pipeline: Within the assay, amplification of reference gene primers was used to estimate how many nucleated cells each sample contained. To quantify the absolute abundance of each unique TCRbeta CDR3 rearrangement, sequence reads were collapsed and filtered. Productive Simpson clonality was computed per sample as the square root of Simpson's diversity index over productive rearrangements. This immuneACCESS table, as held by TCRdb, lists in-frame sequences with V and J called but not all clones. Of the missing ones, under half trace to an unresolved V gene in checked studies; the others have no known cause. V, J and clone size are those of that table, while D and trimming were read from the DNA. A total of approximately 440,000 clones appear in this sample, 90% of them only once. The ten largest clones take up about 0.6% of the sample.

The germline V gene (reference sequence) supplies CDR1 MNHEY and CDR2 SMNVEV. There are 14 amino acids in the CDR3, from cysteine to phenylalanine inclusive. The retained sequence is limited to the CDR3, 42 bases, with the frame set at the first base. V is pared back by 5 bases and J by 7 bases, with 12 bases lying between the germline termini. This chain is built from TRBV27 and TRBJ1-6, with the D gene uncertain. The clonotype comes from a man aged 18 to 30 who had recovered from COVID-19. Source material: PBMCs or T cells enriched from blood (not recorded which). The CDR3 reads CASSRWGGNSPLHF. The nucleotide sequence is TGTGCCAGCAGTCGGTGGGGAGGCAATTCACCCCTCCACTTT.